This is a list of T cell receptor beta chains from one sample in a study of T-cell memory formation after mild COVID-19. One entry per CDR3 protein, called by TCRdb with MiXCR from the 5' RACE reads. This sample carries about 110,000 distinct CDR3 sequences, over 10% of them seen once, and the ten largest clones take roughly 27%. Sequencing was carried out using PBMCs or a T cell subset sorted from them (not recorded which). The receptors derive from an adult woman who had mild COVID-19 (a few samples of this study predate the infection). Cell type and time point are not known. CDR3s include the opening cysteine and the closing phenylalanine or tryptophan. D genes are given only for firm matches. Clone size is not always given. Where it is, it says once, few, many or a class for expanded clones.

clone_size d_call j_call v_call cdr3_aa cdr3_nt
few TRBD2 TRBJ2-1 TRBV27 CASSPGLAVGEQFF TGTGCCAGCAGTCCAGGACTAGCAGTCGGTGAGCAGTTCTTC
- TRBD2 TRBJ2-1 TRBV12-3/TRBV12-4 CASTTGLAGGGEQFF TGTGCCAGCACCACGGGACTAGCGGGAGGTGGTGAGCAGTTCTTC
many - TRBJ2-7 TRBV12-3/TRBV12-4 CASSYRTAYEQYF TGTGCCAGCAGTTACCGGACAGCCTACGAGCAGTACTTC
many TRBD1 TRBJ2-7 TRBV20-1 CSANRGDFFLFAGEQYF TGCAGTGCTAACAGGGGGGACTTCTTCCTATTCGCGGGAGAGCAGTACTTC
many - TRBJ2-7 TRBV9 CASSVDSSGFYEQYF TGTGCCAGCAGCGTAGATAGTAGCGGATTTTACGAGCAGTACTTC
few TRBD1 TRBJ2-1 TRBV20-1 CSGSRGRGNEQFF TGCAGTGGGTCCAGGGGGCGAGGGAATGAGCAGTTCTTC
few - TRBJ2-1 TRBV9 CASSPRGFPDNEQFF TGTGCCAGCAGCCCCCGAGGGTTTCCTGACAATGAGCAGTTCTTC
- TRBD1 TRBJ2-1 TRBV7-7 CASSLETGQGPHNEQFF TGTGCTAGCAGCTTAGAGACGGGACAGGGGCCCCACAATGAGCAGTTCTTC
few TRBD2 TRBJ2-1 TRBV7-9 CASSWRTSGPYNEQFF TGTGCCAGCAGCTGGAGGACTAGCGGGCCATACAATGAGCAGTTCTTC
- - TRBJ2-2 TRBV19 CASSIVPNTGELFF TGTGCCAGTAGTATCGTACCGAACACCGGGGAGCTGTTTTTT
many - TRBJ2-3 TRBV4-1 CASSQTIPSWGDTQYF TGCGCCAGCAGCCAAACCATCCCGTCGTGGGGAGATACGCAGTATTTT
many - TRBJ2-7 TRBV5-1 CASSLSWGPSYEQYF TGCGCCAGCAGCTTAAGTTGGGGGCCCTCCTACGAGCAGTACTTC
- TRBD1 TRBJ1-4 TRBV12-3/TRBV12-4 CASSNRDRRENEKLFF TGTGCCAGCAGTAACCGGGACAGGCGGGAAAATGAAAAACTGTTTTTT
few - TRBJ1-5 TRBV18 CASSLSGNLGSLNQPQHF TGTGCCAGCTCACTCAGCGGCAATCTGGGCAGCCTCAATCAGCCCCAGCATTTT
many - TRBJ2-5 TRBV7-9 CASSPTGSYRETQYF TGTGCCAGCAGCCCAACGGGAAGCTACAGAGAGACCCAGTACTTC
- TRBD2 TRBJ2-7 TRBV29-1 CSGSGRESYEQYF TGCAGCGGAAGCGGGAGGGAATCCTACGAGCAGTACTTC
few TRBD2 TRBJ2-7 TRBV5-1 CASSWGTSGRLEQYF TGCGCCAGCAGCTGGGGGACTAGCGGGAGACTCGAGCAGTACTTC
few - TRBJ2-3 TRBV5-6 CASSATGYSTDTQYF TGTGCCAGCAGCGCCACAGGATACTCCACAGATACGCAGTATTTT
- TRBD1 TRBJ2-1 TRBV7-8 CASSLPRVGQGGNEQFF TGTGCCAGCAGCTTACCGAGGGTGGGACAGGGGGGGAATGAGCAGTTCTTC
- - TRBJ2-5 TRBV6-6 CASSYQAEYQETQYF TGTGCCAGCAGTTACCAGGCGGAGTACCAAGAGACCCAGTACTTC
- - TRBJ1-1 TRBV5-6 CASSSTRQTNTEAFF TGTGCCAGCAGCTCTACGAGACAGACGAACACTGAAGCTTTCTTT
few - TRBJ2-5 TRBV12-3/TRBV12-4 CASSQRWGMACQYF TGTGCCAGCAGCCAGCGATGGGGGATGGCGTGCCAGTACTTC
few TRBD1 TRBJ1-4 TRBV7-9 CASSLADRGELFF TGTGCCAGCAGCTTAGCGGACAGGGGAGAACTGTTTTTT
- - TRBJ2-3 TRBV6-4 CASSADSTDTQYF TGTGCCAGCAGCGCCGACAGCACAGATACGCAGTATTTT
- TRBD2 TRBJ2-1 TRBV18 CASSPPPLAGGNEQFF TGTGCCAGCTCACCGCCCCCGCTAGCGGGAGGTAATGAGCAGTTCTTC
- - TRBJ1-1 TRBV30 CAWSGLRIEAFF TGTGCCTGGAGTGGATTAAGGATTGAAGCTTTCTTT
- TRBD1 TRBJ2-1 TRBV20-1 CSAVDRDRSDNEQFF TGCAGTGCGGTCGACCGGGACAGGTCCGACAATGAGCAGTTCTTC
few - TRBJ2-7 TRBV29-1 CSVEYTGSYEQYF TGCAGCGTTGAGTATACAGGGTCCTACGAGCAGTACTTC
- TRBD1 TRBJ2-2 TRBV7-9 CASSLAAGGNTGELFF TGTGCCAGCAGCTTAGCGGCAGGGGGCAACACCGGGGAGCTGTTTTTT
- TRBD1 TRBJ1-5 TRBV19 CASSITGTGGVQPQHF TGTGCCAGTAGTATAACCGGGACAGGTGGAGTTCAGCCCCAGCATTTT
- TRBD1 TRBJ2-7 TRBV19 CASSITGAYYEQYF TGTGCCAGTAGTATAACAGGGGCCTACTACGAGCAGTACTTC
- - TRBJ1-3 TRBV5-1 CASSFRGESGNTIYF TGCGCCAGCAGCTTCAGGGGAGAGTCGGGAAACACCATATATTTT
- - TRBJ2-3 TRBV2 CASSGSRGHQGTDTQYF TGTGCCAGCAGTGGATCGCGTGGACACCAAGGCACAGATACGCAGTATTTT
few TRBD2 TRBJ2-1 TRBV28 CAIRLAEHNEQFF TGTGCCATACGACTAGCGGAACACAATGAGCAGTTCTTC
- - TRBJ2-1 TRBV7-3 CASSRGASGYNEQFF TGTGCCAGCAGCCGAGGGGCCTCCGGGTACAATGAGCAGTTCTTC
- - TRBJ2-7 TRBV20-1 CSARGGYEQYF TGCAGTGCTAGGGGGGGTTACGAGCAGTACTTC
few TRBD1 TRBJ2-7 TRBV7-6 CASSGPDRGSYEQYF TGTGCCAGCAGCGGACCGGACAGGGGGTCCTACGAGCAGTACTTC
- TRBD1 TRBJ2-7 TRBV4-1 CASSSSGTGSSYEQYF TGCGCCAGCAGCTCCTCCGGGACAGGGAGCTCCTACGAGCAGTACTTC
few - TRBJ2-7 TRBV6-2/TRBV6-3 CASSFPGEQYF TGTGCCAGCAGTTTCCCCGGCGAGCAGTACTTC
- - TRBJ2-5 TRBV27 CASSSQGNQETQYF TGTGCCAGCAGTTCCCAGGGGAACCAAGAGACCCAGTACTTC
few - TRBJ1-1 TRBV5-6 CASSPLQGRTEAFF TGTGCCAGCAGCCCACTACAGGGTCGCACTGAAGCTTTCTTT
many - TRBJ2-1 TRBV20-1 CSASGWGADYNEQFF TGCAGTGCTAGCGGTTGGGGAGCCGATTACAATGAGCAGTTCTTC
- - TRBJ1-2 TRBV29-1 CSVEEHPRTGTNYGYTF TGCAGCGTTGAAGAACACCCCCGCACAGGGACAAACTATGGCTACACCTTC
few TRBD1 TRBJ1-2 TRBV7-6 CASSLETGALPPYGYTF TGTGCCAGCAGCTTAGAGACAGGGGCCCTTCCCCCCTATGGCTACACCTTC
- TRBD1 TRBJ2-7 TRBV12-3/TRBV12-4 CASSPEGQGIYEQYF TGTGCCAGCAGTCCAGAGGGACAGGGAATCTACGAGCAGTACTTC
few TRBD2 TRBJ2-1 TRBV7-8 CASSFPTSGGVYNEQFF TGTGCCAGCAGCTTCCCGACTAGCGGGGGGGTTTACAATGAGCAGTTCTTC
- TRBD1 TRBJ1-2 TRBV12-3/TRBV12-4 CASGRDWPVRGKDYGYTF TGTGCCAGCGGTCGGGATTGGCCAGTCAGGGGGAAGGACTATGGCTACACCTTC
- - TRBJ1-1 TRBV21-1 CASKTGMYTEAFF TGTGCCAGCAAGACAGGGATGTACACTGAAGCTTTCTTT
few - TRBJ2-1 TRBV2 CASVEPSDNEQFF TGTGCCAGCGTCGAACCATCAGACAATGAGCAGTTCTTC
few - TRBJ2-1 TRBV2 CASRPRKGDNEQFF TGTGCCAGCAGACCGAGGAAGGGGGACAATGAGCAGTTCTTC
few TRBD1 TRBJ2-5 TRBV7-9 CASRENTGGRETQYF TGTGCCAGCAGGGAAAACACAGGGGGCCGGGAGACCCAGTACTTC
- TRBD2 TRBJ2-7 TRBV11-2 CASSHSSGEWDYEQYF TGTGCCAGCAGCCACTCTAGCGGGGAGTGGGACTACGAGCAGTACTTC
- - TRBJ1-2 TRBV7-8 CASSLGPKGLTNYGYTF TGTGCCAGCAGCTTAGGACCAAAGGGACTTACTAACTATGGCTACACCTTC
many TRBD1 TRBJ2-7 TRBV2 CASSEVDRGQSSYEQYF TGTGCCAGCAGTGAAGTCGACAGGGGTCAAAGCTCCTACGAGCAGTACTTC
many - TRBJ2-7 TRBV5-1 CASSSNPTLTYEQYF TGCGCCAGCAGTTCGAATCCGACACTGACCTACGAGCAGTACTTC
- TRBD2 TRBJ2-1 TRBV9 CASSAGLELYNEQFF TGTGCCAGCAGCGCCGGACTAGAGCTGTACAATGAGCAGTTCTTC
- TRBD1 TRBJ1-2 TRBV12-3/TRBV12-4 CASRPGQGRGYTF TGTGCCAGCAGGCCGGGACAGGGGCGGGGCTACACCTTC
- TRBD1 TRBJ2-7 TRBV7-9 CASSMHDRGEDYEQYF TGTGCCAGCAGCATGCACGACAGGGGGGAGGACTACGAGCAGTACTTC
few TRBD2 TRBJ2-5 TRBV15 CATSRGGGEQETQYF TGTGCCACCAGCAGAGGCGGGGGGGAACAAGAGACCCAGTACTTC